The 10 T cell receptor beta chains below were found in one sample sequenced in a study of regulatory T cells in long-lasting Graves disease. Documented time point: persistent/refractory GD, antithyroid drugs over 5 years with positive TRAb. There was RNA extracted from PBMCs, and the TCR library was made from it. Combining iRepertoire HTBI primers with Arm-PCR of CDR3 regions, the authors built TCR beta libraries. A single record per CDR3 protein comes from TCRdb applying MiXCR to the multiplex PCR reads. The table shows more than 300,000 distinct CDR3 sequences, with around 23% occurring only once. This material consisted of peripheral blood mononuclear cells (PBMCs), taken when the disease was refractory, from a patient treated with antithyroid drugs. Source of these receptors: a woman in her thirties or forties with Graves disease.

J is TRBJ1-1 and V is TRBV19; 9 bases fit TRBD1. Germline CDR1 and CDR2: LNHDA and SQIVND (reference sequence). J gave up 6 bases and V 6 bases, and 8 bases lay outside the gene matches. The CDR3 sequence is 14 residues long. DNA for the CDR3: TGTGCCAGTAGAAATACAGGGGGCATCCCTGAAGCTTTCTTT. Amino acids: CASRNTGGIPEAFF.

V is TRBV5-1 and J is TRBJ1-1; D may be TRBD1 (6 bases). V dropped 4 bases and J dropped 1 base, with 14 bases sitting between them. The CDR3 is 15 amino acids. Germline lookup yields CDR1 SGHRS and CDR2 YFSETQ. CDR3 region: CASSLLQGSNTEAFF. CDR3 DNA sequence: TGCGCCAGCAGCCTGTTACAGGGATCGAACACTGAAGCTTTCTTT.

This clonotype appeared a few times. The chain couples TRBV5-6 to TRBJ2-7, with 11 bases lining up with TRBD2. The CDR3 length is 15 residues. V shed 5 bases and J 3 bases; nucleotides not matched to a gene: 7. Germline V lookup: CDR1 SGHDT, CDR2 YYEEEE. CDR3 sequence: CASSVGLAGIYEQYF. CDR3 in DNA: TGTGCCAGCAGTGTTGGACTAGCGGGTATCTACGAGCAGTACTTC. The whole variable domain, remainder taken from reference TRBV5-6 and TRBJ2-7, is DAGVTQSPTHLIKTRGQQVTLRCSPKSGHDTVSWYQQALGQGPQFIFQYYEEEERQRGNFPDRFSGHQFPNYSSELNVNALLLGDSALYLCASSVGLAGIYEQYFGPGTRLTVT.

As concerns this clonotype: One base away lies a much larger clone, so this may be a sequencing read error. J is TRBJ2-7 and V is TRBV6-1, with 9 bases identical to TRBD1. This CDR3 region has 15 residues. CDR1 is MNHNS and CDR2 is SASEGT in the germline V gene. CDR3 protein: CASSEYGQGSCEQYF. DNA for the CDR3: TGTGCCAGCAGTGAATATGGACAGGGGTCCTGCGAGCAGTACTTC.

V is TRBV20-1 and J is TRBJ1-5, with 10 bases aligning to TRBD1. Trimming removed 7 bases from V and 4 bases from J; junction bases left unmatched: 10. The CDR3 covers 15 residues. Germline V gives CDR1 DFQATT, CDR2 SNEGSKA (reference sequence). The DNA for the CDR3 is TGCAGTGGCAGAACTGGGACAGGGGTAAATCAGCCCCAGCATTTT. As protein: CSGRTGTGVNQPQHF.

The rearrangement joins TRBV18 to TRBJ1-1; the D gene is possibly TRBD1 (6 bases). The CDR3 consists of 15 residues. The V end lost 2 bases, the J end lost 5 bases, and 15 bases lay between the germline ends. Germline V gives CDR1 KGHSH, CDR2 LQKENI. The CDR3 DNA sequence: TGTGCCAGCTCACCAGTTGGGGGCTTAGGGACTGAAGCTTTCTTT. Its translation is CASSPVGGLGTEAFF.

The sample holds many counts of this clonotype. The genes are TRBV2 and TRBJ1-5; 10 positions agree with TRBD1. The germline V gene has CDR1 SNHLY and CDR2 FYNNEI. The V gene end was trimmed by 5 bases and the J gene end by 4 bases; junction bases not matched to a gene: 5. The CDR3 loop spans 15 amino acids. CDR3 DNA: TGTGCCAGCAGTTCGGACAGGGGGTGGAATCAGCCCCAGCATTTT. It specifies CASSSDRGWNQPQHF.

The chain carries TRBV7-3 and TRBJ2-2; possibly TRBD2 for D (6 bases). V was clipped by 1 base and J by 10 bases, with 16 bases between them. This CDR3 contains 15 residues. Germline assignment: CDR1 SGHTA and CDR2 FQGTGA. The chain's CDR3 is CASSLIGPEGTELFF. The CDR3, as DNA: TGTGCCAGCAGCTTAATTGGCCCGGAGGGGACGGAGCTGTTTTTT.

Turning to this clonotype: A junction end diverges from the germline sequence, so it may reflect a read error. The rearrangement uses TRBV5-1 and TRBJ2-7; no firm D call. Germline V lookup: CDR1 SGHRS, CDR2 YFSETQ. The CDR3 extends over 11 amino acids. The CDR3 spells CASRLGSEQYF. The DNA for the CDR3 is TGCGCCAGCAGGTTGGGGTCGGAGCAGTACTTC.

For the CDR3, the DNA is TGTGCCTGGAGTTCGCAGGCCCTTGGGGAGCAGTACTTC. This translates into CAWSSQALGEQYF. The chain employs TRBV30 and TRBJ2-7, with no clear D. Deletions cut 2 bases from V and 7 bases from J, with 15 bases between. The germline V gene has CDR1 GTSNPN and CDR2 SVGIG (reference sequence). The CDR3 covers 13 residues.